This TCR beta chain was documented in a study of T cell changes during pregnancy in multiple sclerosis (dated by TCRdb to about 2019). In the study overall: The study looked at changes in the T cell repertoire across pregnancy in women with multiple sclerosis.

For CDR1 and CDR2, the germline V gene lists MNHEY and SVGAGI. The CDR3 contains 15 residues, cysteine and phenylalanine counted. The retained sequence is limited to the CDR3, 45 bases, with the frame set at the first base. For this chain, trimming is 7 bases at the V end and 8 bases at the J end, and the number of junction bases without a gene match is 15. This clone has only one observation. Its target antigen remains unknown. One base away there is no much larger clone; base qualities are not given. Libraries were constructed by the immunoSEQ multiplex PCR assay. TCRdb took this table from immuneACCESS and kept in-frame rearrangements with V and J called. Such tables lack part of the clones; where checked against another copy, unresolved V genes explain under half of the gap, and the rest is unexplained. This sample is represented by approximately 34,000 clones; roughly nine tenths of them were singletons. Over 8.5% of the sample comes from the top ten.

The chain couples TRBV6-5 to TRBJ1-2, with 8 bases matching TRBD1. The sequence came from a female donor with multiple sclerosis, enrolled in a pregnancy study. Specimen: CD8+ T cells from peripheral blood mononuclear cells, collected before pregnancy. In nucleotide form, the sequence is TGTGCCAGCACTATTATTGGGACAGGCGGACTAGGCTACACCTTC. This is translated as CASTIIGTGGLGYTF.